The 26 T cell receptor beta chains below come from one sample, sequenced in a study of cytomegalovirus exposure and HLA in healthy donors. Primers for the PCR totalled 60 Vbeta and 13 Jbeta. Some clones are missing from TCRdb's copy, which holds only in-frame ones; the method was immunoSEQ multiplex PCR. The sample records 100,000 to 150,000 clones, approximately 80% being singletons. The sample consisted of PBMCs. These receptors all come from a middle-aged woman in good health and CMV-seropositive.

This rearrangement joins TRBV28 to TRBJ1-5, with TRBD1 matching over 7 bases. The V and J ends lost 6 bases and 2 bases, in that order; junction bases with no gene match: 7. The CDR3 contains 15 residues. Germline CDR1 is MDHEN and CDR2 is SYDVKM. The CDR3 here is CASSPDRTRNQPQHF. Here the CDR3 DNA reads TGTGCCAGCAGCCCGGACAGGACTCGCAATCAGCCCCAGCATTTT.

The chain is built from TRBV2 and TRBJ2-4; 12 positions match TRBD2. The germline gives CDR1 SNHLY, CDR2 FYNNEI. The CDR3 extends over 19 amino acids. The trim removed 6 bases at V and 0 bases at J, leaving 12 bases unmatched. The CDR3 DNA reads TGTGCCAGCAGGAGCCCTAGCGGGGGGGGCGAACTAGCCAAAAACATTCAGTACTTC. Amino acids: CASRSPSGGGELAKNIQYF.

The rearrangement uses TRBV5-1 and TRBJ2-5; 7 positions agree with TRBD1. V shed 3 bases and J 1 base; nucleotides not matched to a gene: 9. Germline V gene sequence: CDR1 SGHRS, CDR2 YFSETQ. This CDR3 has 16 amino acids. CDR3 DNA: TGCGCCAGCAGCTGGGCCGGTGGACAGGTCCAAGAGACCCAGTACTTC. As protein: CASSWAGGQVQETQYF.

This clone was observed a single time. The gene calls are TRBV7-3 and TRBJ2-7; 9 positions agree with TRBD1. Trimming took 3 bases from V and 1 from J; bases not matched to a gene: 7. CDR3 size: 16 residues. Germline-derived CDR1 and CDR2 are SGHTA and FQGTGA. CDR3 in amino acids: CASSFGSDRGSYEQYF. CDR3 coding DNA: TGTGCCAGCAGCTTTGGTTCGGACAGGGGATCCTACGAGCAGTACTTC. The full variable domain, its missing parts supplied by reference TRBV7-3 and TRBJ2-7, is GAGVSQTPSNKVTEKGKYVELRCDPISGHTALYWYRQSLGQGPEFLIYFQGTGAADDSGLPNDRFFAVRPEGSVSTLKIQRTERGDSAVYLCASSFGSDRGSYEQYFGPGTRLTVT.

The chain links TRBV6-6 to TRBJ1-2, with TRBD1 identical over 7 bases. The CDR3 totals 11 residues. After removal of 5 bases from V and 6 bases from J, the junction contained 0 bases not matched to a gene. Germline loops: CDR1 MNHNY, CDR2 SVGAGI (reference sequence). CDR3 loop: CASSDRDGYTF. The CDR3 DNA reads TGTGCCAGCAGTGACAGGGATGGCTACACCTTC.

The chain has TRBV5-6 and TRBJ1-2; D remains unclear. The CDR3 is made up of 12 amino acids. V was cut by 0 bases and J by 4 bases, with 4 bases left in between. Germline loops: CDR1 SGHDT, CDR2 YYEEEE. DNA for the CDR3: TGTGCCAGCAGCTTGGACACCTATGGCTACACCTTC. Amino acids: CASSLDTYGYTF.

V and J are TRBV7-6 and TRBJ1-1; 7 bases match TRBD1. Germline V lookup: CDR1 SGHVS, CDR2 FNYEAQ. With 3 bases clipped from V and 1 base from J, the junction kept 8 bases outside the gene matches. This CDR3 has 16 residues. The CDR3 sequence is CASSFAGGGKNTEAFF. The CDR3 nucleotides read TGTGCCAGCAGCTTCGCGGGAGGGGGCAAGAACACTGAAGCTTTCTTT.

The chain links TRBV21-1 to TRBJ2-7; the table's D gene call, TRBD1, was not cross checked with the DNA. TRBV21-1 is noted as a pseudogene. This CDR3 is built from 17 residues. The CDR3, as DNA: TGTGCCAGCAGATCCTCACCGGGACAGGGTTGGGCCTACGAGCAGTACTTC. Protein product: CASRSSPGQGWAYEQYF.

The CDR3: CASSLGTLNTEAFF. CDR3 sequence (DNA): TGCGCCAGCAGCTTGGGCACTTTGAACACTGAAGCTTTCTTT. The genes are TRBV5-1 and TRBJ1-1; D uncertain. Germline assignment: CDR1 SGHRS and CDR2 YFSETQ. Trimming stripped 0 bases from V and 0 bases from J, with 6 bases between. The CDR3 has 14 amino acids.

The genes are TRBV5-6 and TRBJ1-1; TRBD1 might be the D (5 bases). The germline gives CDR1 SGHDT, CDR2 YYEEEE. The CDR3 extends over 14 amino acids. V was trimmed by 2 bases and J by 4 bases, leaving 12 bases between them. The CDR3 DNA is TGTGCCAGCAGCTTACTATTAGGGGTCACTGAAGCTTTCTTT. It yields the protein CASSLLLGVTEAFF.

The V and J genes are TRBV7-2 and TRBJ1-1; D call uncertain. CDR3 length: 12 residues. CDR1 is SGHTA, CDR2 FQGNSA, per germline. Trimming cost V 5 bases and J 5 bases, with 9 bases left between them. The CDR3 loop is CASSRYETEAFF. The CDR3 DNA sequence: TGTGCCAGCAGCCGGTATGAGACTGAAGCTTTCTTT.

This clone was detected once. This chain uses TRBV2 with TRBJ2-3; the D gene is possibly TRBD2 (6 bases). From germline, CDR1 is SNHLY and CDR2 FYNNEI. The germline V and J ends were trimmed by 5 bases and 0 bases, with 15 bases remaining between them. The CDR3 loop spans 16 amino acids. In nucleotides, the CDR3 is TGTGCCAGCAGTAGGAAGCGGGCACCTAGCACAGATACGCAGTATTTT. It translates to CASSRKRAPSTDTQYF.

The rearrangement joins TRBV5-1 to TRBJ1-2, with TRBD1 matching 7 bases. The CDR3 consists of 14 residues. Germline lookup yields CDR1 SGHRS and CDR2 YFSETQ. Trimming cost V 2 bases and J 3 bases; bases outside gene matches: 4. The CDR3 is CASSFAGQDYGYTF. The CDR3, as DNA: TGCGCCAGCAGCTTTGCAGGACAGGACTATGGCTACACCTTC.

V is TRBV28 and J is TRBJ1-1, with 9 bases matching TRBD1. This CDR3 region has 15 residues. The germline V gene encodes CDR1 MDHEN and CDR2 SYDVKM. The ends lost 6 bases at V and 4 bases at J; junction bases unmatched: 9. DNA for the CDR3: TGTGCCAGCAGGCGGCCACAGGGGGCGCTCACTGAAGCTTTCTTT. It is translated as CASRRPQGALTEAFF.

The table lists this clone with a count of one. The gene calls are TRBV11-2 and TRBJ2-1; 14 bases are shared with TRBD2. The J segment lost 8 bases and the V segment lost 5 bases, leaving 14 bases of the junction unmatched. CDR3 length equals 18 residues. CDR1 SGHAT and CDR2 FQNNGV come from the germline V gene. CDR3 sequence reads: CASSPGRIGLAGGDEQFF. DNA of the CDR3: TGTGCCAGCAGCCCCGGCCGCATTGGACTAGCGGGAGGAGATGAGCAGTTCTTC.

This clone was recorded a few times. One end of the junction does not line up with germline, which may come from a read error. Other DNA sequences from this sample encode an identical CDR3 as well. This rearrangement joins TRBV28 to TRBJ2-7; no definite D call. The germline CDR1 and CDR2 sequences are MDHEN and SYDVKM. CDR3 length equals 12 residues. For the CDR3, the DNA is TGTTCCAGCAGGTTTACGGGCTACGAGCAGTACTTC. This codes for CSSRFTGYEQYF.

This clone was seen once. The chain combines TRBV28 with TRBJ2-2; 10 nucleotides line up with TRBD1. The CDR3 runs to 17 residues. Per the germline V gene, CDR1 is MDHEN and CDR2 is SYDVKM. J was trimmed by 4 bases and V by 0 bases; bases with no gene match: 5. CDR3 sequence: CASSLWGQGTVTGELFF. CDR3 in DNA: TGTGCCAGCAGTTTATGGGGACAGGGGACGGTCACCGGGGAGCTGTTTTTT.

This chain links TRBV7-2 with TRBJ2-2; TRBD2 matches at 13 bases. This CDR3 has 18 amino acids. Germline V gives CDR1 SGHTA, CDR2 FQGNSA. After removal of 5 bases from V and 4 bases from J, the junction contained 10 bases not matched to a gene. CDR3 in DNA: TGTGCCAGCAGCCTCGGACTAGCGGGAGTCGTTGGCACCGGGGAGCTGTTTTTT. Translated, it gives CASSLGLAGVVGTGELFF.

The rearrangement uses TRBV28 and TRBJ2-5; D possibly corresponds to TRBD2 (5 bases). Deletions cut 2 bases from V and 5 bases from J, with 15 bases between. There are 15 residues in the CDR3. The germline CDR1 and CDR2 sequences are MDHEN and SYDVKM. CDR3 amino acids: CASSLELLGSETQYF. DNA of the CDR3: TGTGCCAGCAGTTTAGAGCTCTTAGGGAGCGAGACCCAGTACTTC.

The chain has TRBV9 and TRBJ1-1, with 9 bases that match TRBD1. Per germline, CDR1 SGDLS and CDR2 YYNGEE. The length of the CDR3 is 16 residues. The J segment lost 5 bases and the V segment lost 4 bases, leaving 12 bases of the junction unmatched. The CDR3 spells CASSSGTGSVETEAFF. The CDR3 DNA follows: TGTGCCAGCAGCTCCGGGACAGGGTCGGTAGAAACTGAAGCTTTCTTT.

The V gene is TRBV10-3, the J gene TRBJ2-7, with D possibly TRBD2 on 7 matching bases. The CDR3 runs 14 residues. In germline, CDR1 is ENHRY, CDR2 SYGVKD. V dropped 6 bases and J dropped 3 bases, with 15 bases sitting between them. The CDR3 sequence is CAIRPSGGHYEQYF. The CDR3 DNA follows: TGTGCCATCAGGCCCTCGGGGGGACACTACGAGCAGTACTTC.

Written as DNA, the CDR3 is TGTGCCAGCAGCTTACTAGCGGGAGGGCCCGGTGAGTACTTC. Its protein is CASSLLAGGPGEYF. V gene TRBV7-2 combines with J gene TRBJ2-7; 12 bases align to TRBD2. V was clipped by 2 bases and J by 11 bases; unmatched bases: 7. In germline, CDR1 is SGHTA, CDR2 FQGNSA. This CDR3 has 14 amino acids.

The rearrangement uses TRBV5-8 and TRBJ2-7; 15 nucleotides agree with TRBD2. Germline V gene lookup returns CDR1 SGHTS and CDR2 YDEGEE. The V and J ends lost 6 bases and 7 bases, in that order; junction bases with no gene match: 17. The CDR3 has 18 residues. CDR3 nucleotides: TGTGCCAGCACCCTGGGACTAGCGGGGGGCCTCCGAGCGGGGGAGCAGTACTTC. Translated, it gives CASTLGLAGGLRAGEQYF.

This clone was recorded a few times. This rearrangement joins TRBV9 to TRBJ2-3; 10 bases map to TRBD2. The germline V gene encodes CDR1 SGDLS and CDR2 YYNGEE. The CDR3 length is 15 residues. V lost 4 bases, J lost 2 bases, and 4 bases stayed unmatched. CDR3: CASSPSGGFTDTQYF. In DNA form, the CDR3 reads TGTGCCAGCAGCCCTAGCGGGGGATTCACAGATACGCAGTATTTT. Based on the CDR3 plus reference TRBV9 and TRBJ2-3, the full variable domain is DSGVTQTPKHLITATGQRVTLRCSPRSGDLSVYWYQQSLDQGLQFLIQYYNGEERAKGNILERFSAQQFPDLHSELNLSSLELGDSALYFCASSPSGGFTDTQYFGPGTRLTVL.

V and J are TRBV19 and TRBJ2-3; 13 nucleotides align to TRBD2. CDR3 length equals 17 residues. Germline V gene data show CDR1 as LNHDA and CDR2 as SQIVND (reference sequence). V shed 5 bases and J 4 bases; nucleotides not matched to a gene: 9. CDR3 sequence: CASSFKRTSGGADTQYF. In DNA, the CDR3 is TGTGCCAGTAGTTTCAAAAGGACTAGCGGGGGTGCAGATACGCAGTATTTT.

This chain joins TRBV28 and TRBJ1-5, with D possibly TRBD1 on 6 matching bases. There are 15 residues in the CDR3. Trimming left V 6 bases short and J 3 bases short, with 15 bases between. Germline CDR1 reads MDHEN; CDR2 reads SYDVKM. CDR3 nucleotides: TGTGCCAGCAGCTACGGGACAAGAAACAATCAGCCCCAGCATTTT. Protein sequence: CASSYGTRNNQPQHF. Together with reference TRBV28 and TRBJ1-5, the CDR3 gives the full variable domain: DVKVTQSSRYLVKRTGEKVFLECVQDMDHENMFWYRQDPGLGLRLIYFSYDVKMKEKGDIPEGYSVSREKKERFSLILESASTNQTSMYLCASSYGTRNNQPQHFGDGTRLSIL.